Following are 4 T cell receptor beta chains from one sample sequenced in a study of control samples from healthy donors and cancer patients. Assay used: immunoSEQ multiplex PCR; TCRdb lists only in-frame clones, some missing. The data contain about 140,000 clones, around 90% of them singletons. Source material: blood. Source of these receptors: a man in his late teens or twenties in good health.

The J gene is TRBJ2-7, the V gene TRBV25-1, with D hard to call. Germline V gives CDR1 MGHDK, CDR2 SYGVNS. This CDR3 region has 13 residues. V shed 6 bases and J shed 0 bases, with 9 bases lying between them. CDR3 DNA sequence: TGTGCCAGCAGCGGGTTCGGCTCCTACGAGCAGTACTTC. Residues: CASSGFGSYEQYF.

The V call is TRBV2, the J call TRBJ2-7, with a weak D call TRBD2 (6 bases). Trimming took off 6 bases at V and 0 bases at J, with 15 bases between the two ends. This CDR3 has 15 amino acids. The germline gives CDR1 SNHLY, CDR2 FYNNEI. CDR3 sequence reads: CASSLGTFSSYEQYF. For the CDR3, the DNA is TGTGCCAGCAGCCTTGGGACTTTCAGCTCCTACGAGCAGTACTTC.

The chain joins TRBV6-5 to TRBJ2-2, with D hard to call. Germline V gene data show CDR1 as MNHEY and CDR2 as SVGAGI. There are 15 residues in the CDR3. V dropped 5 bases and J dropped 3 bases, with 13 bases sitting between them. The CDR3 DNA sequence: TGTGCCAGCAGTAACCCCGGGCTGGACACCGGGGAGCTGTTTTTT. This codes for CASSNPGLDTGELFF.

The chain employs TRBV6-2 or TRBV6-3 and TRBJ1-6; D gene ambiguous. Trimming took off 3 bases at V and 6 bases at J, with 12 bases between the two ends. CDR1 and CDR2 from the germline V gene are MNHEY and SVGEGT. CDR3 length: 15 residues. The CDR3, as DNA: TGTGCCAGCAGTTATACAGCCGCCTTTAATTCACCCCTCCACTTT. Translated, it gives CASSYTAAFNSPLHF.